The 12 T cell receptor beta chains below all came from one sample that was sequenced in a study of T cell responses to AZD1222 COVID-19 vaccine (dated by TCRdb to the early 2020s). The library relied on the immunoSEQ multiplex PCR assay. TCRdb took this table from immuneACCESS and kept in-frame rearrangements with V and J called. Such tables lack part of the clones; where checked against another copy, unresolved V genes explain under half of the gap, and the rest is unexplained. Present in this sample are some 120,000 clones, about 79% of which were seen just once. In total, the top ten clones hold about a quarter of the sample. In light of the paper, this sample's time point label describes: about 28 days (+/-7) after the second vaccine dose. The material sequenced was peripheral blood, taken 28 days after the second AZD1222 dose. The receptors derive from an adult who received the AZD1222 COVID-19 vaccine.

This clone was seen a few times. This sequence joins TRBV27 and TRBJ1-1, with 9 bases that match TRBD1. Germline V gene lookup returns CDR1 MNHEY and CDR2 SMNVEV (reference sequence). The V segment lost 5 bases and the J segment 4 bases; nucleotides outside the gene matches: 2. This CDR3 is 13 amino acids long. As DNA, the CDR3 is TGTGCCAGCAGTCACAGGGGGCCCACTGAAGCTTTCTTT. This sequence encodes CASSHRGPTEAFF.

J is TRBJ1-2 and V is TRBV9; 7 bases line up with TRBD1. Germline CDR1 and CDR2: SGDLS and YYNGEE. After removal of 4 bases from V and 2 bases from J, the junction contained 2 bases not matched to a gene. The CDR3 is 13 amino acids. CDR3 DNA: TGTGCCAGCAGCCTGGACAGGAACTATGGCTACACCTTC. Translating it yields CASSLDRNYGYTF.

Many counts were recorded for this clone. The chain carries TRBV2 and TRBJ1-5; 10 positions agree with TRBD1. The CDR3 is made up of 13 amino acids. Trimming cost V 7 bases and J 5 bases; bases outside gene matches: 2. Per germline, CDR1 SNHLY and CDR2 FYNNEI. The CDR3 sequence is CASNGQGDQPQHF. The DNA for the CDR3 is TGTGCCAGCAACGGACAGGGGGATCAGCCCCAGCATTTT.

The J gene is TRBJ2-5, the V gene TRBV29-1, with 11 bases aligning to TRBD2. Germline V lookup: CDR1 SQVTM, CDR2 ANQGSEA. V lost 3 bases, J lost 3 bases, and 0 bases stayed unmatched. CDR3 length: 13 residues. CDR3 sequence: CSVDSGGEETQYF. CDR3 bases: TGCAGCGTTGATAGCGGGGGGGAAGAGACCCAGTACTTC. Full variable domain (remainder filled in from reference TRBV29-1 and TRBJ2-5): SAVISQKPSRDICQRGTSLTIQCQVDSQVTMMFWYRQQPGQSLTLIATANQGSEATYESGFVIDKFPISRPNLTFSTLTVSNMSPEDSSIYLCSVDSGGEETQYFGPGTRLLVL.

This clone has only a few counts. V usage is TRBV15 and J usage is TRBJ1-2; D may be TRBD1 (5 bases). V was cut by 0 bases and J by 8 bases, with 16 bases left in between. CDR1 and CDR2 (germline): LNHNV, YYDKDF (reference sequence). The CDR3 loop spans 15 amino acids. The chain's CDR3 is CATSRDLGGPPGYTF. In nucleotides, the CDR3 is TGTGCCACCAGCAGAGATCTCGGGGGTCCCCCCGGCTACACCTTC.

This chain links TRBV29-1 with TRBJ1-2; D is unresolved. The CDR3 length is 16 residues. The ends were cut back, 3 bases at V and 0 bases at J, with 17 bases in the middle. CDR1 and CDR2 (germline): SQVTM, ANQGSEA. The CDR3 here is CSVEPSYRDSNYGYTF. CDR3 DNA sequence: TGCAGCGTTGAGCCCTCCTACAGAGATTCTAACTATGGCTACACCTTC.

The chain combines TRBV14 with TRBJ1-1, with a possible D match to TRBD1 (5 bases). In germline, CDR1 is SGHDN, CDR2 FVKESK. Trimming pared 2 bases from V and 2 bases from J, leaving 6 bases between. The CDR3 spans 13 residues. CDR3 DNA: TGTGCCAGCAGCCAACAGGGAAACACTGAAGCTTTCTTT. It yields the protein CASSQQGNTEAFF.

The chain is built from TRBV25-1 and TRBJ1-4; D is uncertain. Trimming shortened V by 1 base and J by 6 bases, and 9 bases separated the two germline ends. The CDR3 is 14 residues long. Per the germline V gene, CDR1 is MGHDK and CDR2 is SYGVNS. The CDR3 DNA is TGTGCCAGCAGTGAATGGGGTTCGTATGAAAAACTGTTTTTT. Translation: CASSEWGSYEKLFF.

The genes are TRBV7-3 and TRBJ1-6, with 7 bases lining up with TRBD1. Germline trimming cut 5 bases from V and 9 bases from J; bases unmatched to any gene: 7. Germline-derived CDR1 and CDR2 are SGHTA and FQGTGA. The CDR3 totals 14 residues. As DNA, the CDR3 is TGTGCCAGCAGCCGGACAGGCCTAGCTTCACCCCTCCACTTT. It is translated as CASSRTGLASPLHF.

The V and J genes are TRBV10-2 and TRBJ1-5; TRBD1 aligns across 7 bases. V lost 7 bases and J lost 2; bases outside the gene matches: 5. The germline V gene encodes CDR1 WSHSY and CDR2 SAAADI. This CDR3 spans 14 amino acids. CDR3 sequence: CASKAGGGNQPQHF. The CDR3 DNA sequence: TGCGCCAGCAAGGCAGGGGGTGGCAATCAGCCCCAGCATTTT.

The chain couples TRBV4-1 to TRBJ1-1, with 7 nucleotides matching TRBD1. V trimming: 8 bases; J trimming: 6 bases; junction bases outside the gene matches: 9. Germline lookup yields CDR1 MGHRA and CDR2 YSYEKL. This CDR3 has 13 amino acids. The CDR3: CASSRQGRSEAFF. The CDR3, as DNA: TGCGCCAGCTCCCGACAGGGACGGTCTGAAGCTTTCTTT.

V gene TRBV18 combines with J gene TRBJ1-1; D is undetermined. CDR1 KGHSH and CDR2 LQKENI come from the germline V gene. This CDR3 spans 16 amino acids. Trimming cost V 4 bases and J 3 bases, with 18 bases left between them. In DNA form, the CDR3 reads TGTGCCAGCTCACAACGGGAAGTGGTATTGGACACTGAAGCTTTCTTT. This sequence encodes CASSQREVVLDTEAFF.